This T cell receptor beta chain emerged from a study of blood T cell repertoires in COVID-19. Across the whole study: The United States, Italy and Spain supplied acute and convalescent COVID-19 samples.

Germline lookup yields CDR1 KGHDR and CDR2 SFDVKD. CDR3 length: 16 amino acids. The J segment lost 4 bases and the V segment lost 4 bases, leaving 11 bases of the junction unmatched. As processed by the authors: Quantification of nucleated cells was approximated via reference gene primer amplification. Clones were sequenced by immunoSEQ multiplex PCR, and TCRdb holds only the in-frame ones, with some missing. V, J and clone size reflect that table, while D and trimming were determined from the DNA. The profile covers about 250,000 clones, with 70% to 90% appearing a single time and roughly 3% taken by the ten largest.

The sequenced sample consisted of peripheral blood. The TCR was taken from a man aged 18 to 29 with active or convalescent COVID-19. This chain joins TRBV24-1 and TRBJ1-2, with 7 bases aligning to TRBD1. CDR3 region: CATSDSGQLGLYGYTF. In DNA, the CDR3 is TGTGCCACCAGTGACTCGGGACAGCTGGGGCTCTATGGCTACACCTTC.